These 23 T cell receptor beta chains originate from one sample sequenced in a study of cytomegalovirus exposure and HLA in healthy donors. A multiplex PCR was run with 60 Vbeta primers and 13 Jbeta primers. Method: immunoSEQ multiplex PCR; TCRdb's copy keeps in-frame clones and lacks some. In the table there are under 120,000 clones, 74% of which are singletons. Sequenced material: PBMCs. The source is a man aged 50 to 60 in good health and CMV-seropositive.

This clone was counted only a few times. V usage is TRBV11-1 and J usage is TRBJ1-1, with a weak D call TRBD1 (5 bases). This CDR3 contains 14 residues. V was cut by 5 bases and J by 1 base, with 11 bases left in between. The germline gives CDR1 SGHAT, CDR2 FQDESV (reference sequence). CDR3 in DNA: TGTGCCAGCAGCCCCAGGACAAAGAACACTGAAGCTTTCTTT. Amino acid sequence: CASSPRTKNTEAFF.

This clone was detected only a few times. The gene calls are TRBV6-5 and TRBJ2-5, with D perhaps TRBD2 (7 bases). This CDR3 has 15 amino acids. V shed 2 bases and J shed 1 base, with 11 bases lying between them. The germline V gene encodes CDR1 MNHEY and CDR2 SVGAGI. This chain's CDR3 is CASSYAGASQETQYF. The CDR3, as DNA: TGTGCCAGCAGTTACGCGGGGGCCAGCCAAGAGACCCAGTACTTC.

This rearrangement joins TRBV19 to TRBJ2-1; D is possibly TRBD2 (6 bases). The CDR3 extends over 15 amino acids. Per the germline V gene, CDR1 is LNHDA and CDR2 is SQIVND (reference sequence). The V and J ends lost 2 bases and 5 bases respectively, with 13 bases between them. The CDR3 DNA sequence: TGTGCCAGTAGTATAACGGGGGTTTTACACAATGAGCAGTTCTTC. Translated, it gives CASSITGVLHNEQFF.

The V gene is TRBV28, the J gene TRBJ1-5, with 9 bases lining up with TRBD1. After removal of 10 bases from V and 5 bases from J, the junction contained 9 bases not matched to a gene. Per the germline V gene, CDR1 is MDHEN and CDR2 is SYDVKM. The CDR3 runs to 14 residues. The CDR3 DNA is TGTGCCACAGATTCCGGGACAGGGTATCAGCCCCAGCATTTT. Protein: CATDSGTGYQPQHF.

The CDR3 DNA sequence: TGTGCCAGTAGCCGGCAGGGCGCTGGCTACACCTTC. Its translation: CASSRQGAGYTF. This rearrangement joins TRBV19 to TRBJ1-2; TRBD1 is a possible D gene (5 bases). Germline V gene sequence: CDR1 LNHDA, CDR2 SQIVND (reference sequence). Deletions cut 6 bases from V and 7 bases from J, with 12 bases between. This CDR3 has 12 residues. The full variable domain, in which reference TRBV19 and TRBJ1-2 provide the parts outside the CDR3, is DGGITQSPKYLFRKEGQNVTLSCEQNLNHDAMYWYRQDPGQGLRLIYYSQIVNDFQKGDIAEGYSVSREKKESFPLTVTSAQKNPTAFYLCASSRQGAGYTFGSGTRLTVV.

This clone occurred a few times. V and J are TRBV30 and TRBJ1-6, with TRBD1 matching 8 bases. The CDR3 runs 16 residues. V was clipped by 5 bases and J by 5 bases; unmatched bases: 11. In germline, CDR1 is GTSNPN, CDR2 SVGIG (reference sequence). The CDR3 DNA follows: TGTGCCTGGTATATACAGGGGGGGGATCATAATTCACCCCTCCACTTT. Translating it yields CAWYIQGGDHNSPLHF. Combining the CDR3 with reference TRBV30 and TRBJ1-6 gives the whole variable domain SQTIHQWPATLVQPVGSPLSLECTVEGTSNPNLYWYRQAAGRGLQLLFYSVGIGQISSEVPQNLSASRPQDRQFILSSKKLLLSDSGFYLCAWYIQGGDHNSPLHFGNGTRLTVT.

V is TRBV6-5 and J is TRBJ1-1; no clear D. V was cut by 2 bases and J by 4 bases, with 8 bases left in between. CDR1 and CDR2 (germline): MNHEY, SVGAGI. CDR3 length: 13 amino acids. This chain's CDR3 is CASSYPGGTEAFF. The CDR3 DNA is TGTGCCAGCAGTTACCCCGGCGGCACTGAAGCTTTCTTT.

The chain links TRBV2 to TRBJ2-2, with 9 nucleotides matching TRBD2. Germline V lookup: CDR1 SNHLY, CDR2 FYNNEI. This CDR3 contains 14 residues. The J segment lost 8 bases and the V segment lost 6 bases, leaving 7 bases of the junction unmatched. The DNA for the CDR3 is TGTGCCAGCAGACTCGGAGCGGGAGGTGGGGAGCTGTTTTTT. This codes for CASRLGAGGGELFF.

The chain carries TRBV5-1 and TRBJ1-2; D is possibly TRBD1 (6 bases). Germline CDR1 is SGHRS and CDR2 is YFSETQ. CDR3 length equals 13 residues. V dropped 2 bases and J dropped 6 bases, with 11 bases sitting between them. The CDR3 DNA sequence: TGCGCCAGCAGCTTACAGGGAGTAAATGGCTACACCTTC. Its translation: CASSLQGVNGYTF.

This clone has a single count. V gene TRBV10-3 combines with J gene TRBJ2-7; TRBD1 agrees at 9 bases. The V and J ends lost 9 bases and 6 bases, in that order; junction bases with no gene match: 3. Germline lookup yields CDR1 ENHRY and CDR2 SYGVKD. This CDR3 region has 11 residues. The CDR3: CAIRQGGEQYF. For the CDR3, the DNA is TGTGCCATTCGACAGGGGGGCGAGCAGTACTTC.

The rearrangement links TRBV6-5 to TRBJ1-1; 7 positions agree with TRBD1. CDR3 length: 13 residues. Germline V lookup: CDR1 MNHEY, CDR2 SVGAGI. V gave up 6 bases and J gave up 9 bases; unmatched junction bases: 10. In DNA, the CDR3 is TGTGCCAGCAGGAGGACAGGCTCCGTCCAAGCTTTCTTT. Translating it yields CASRRTGSVQAFF.

This clone was recorded only once. This chain joins TRBV7-8 and TRBJ1-3, with D hard to call. This CDR3 comprises 14 residues. Germline V gene lookup returns CDR1 SGHVS and CDR2 FQNEAQ. Trimming pared 0 bases from V and 3 bases from J, leaving 6 bases between. The CDR3 nucleotides are TGTGCCAGCAGCTTAGCGGCACATGGAAACACCATATATTTT. Translated: CASSLAAHGNTIYF.

The chain carries TRBV9 and TRBJ2-3; D is perhaps TRBD1 (6 bases). Deletions cut 4 bases from V and 2 bases from J, with 14 bases between. The CDR3 is 15 amino acids. The germline V gene has CDR1 SGDLS and CDR2 YYNGEE. CDR3 residues: CASSQPGHNTDTQYF. The CDR3 DNA reads as TGTGCCAGCAGCCAACCGGGACACAACACAGATACGCAGTATTTT. The whole variable domain, filled in from reference TRBV9 and TRBJ2-3, reads DSGVTQTPKHLITATGQRVTLRCSPRSGDLSVYWYQQSLDQGLQFLIQYYNGEERAKGNILERFSAQQFPDLHSELNLSSLELGDSALYFCASSQPGHNTDTQYFGPGTRLTVL.

This clone was counted a few times. The chain couples TRBV7-9 to TRBJ2-3; D perhaps matches TRBD2 (6 bases). Trimming removed 4 bases from V and 5 bases from J, with 16 bases in between. The CDR3 loop spans 15 amino acids. Germline V lookup: CDR1 SEHNR, CDR2 FQNEAQ (reference sequence). CDR3 DNA: TGTGCCAGCAGCTCCAGTAGGAGGAGGGGAGATACGCAGTATTTT. Translation gives CASSSSRRRGDTQYF.

V usage is TRBV5-1 and J usage is TRBJ2-2; TRBD2 matches 8 bases. The CDR3 spans 16 residues. Per germline, CDR1 SGHRS and CDR2 YFSETQ. The ends lost 1 base at V and 7 bases at J; junction bases unmatched: 9. CDR3 coding DNA: TGCGCCAGCAGCTTGAATAGCGGGGTATCCGTCGGGGAGCTGTTTTTT. This sequence encodes CASSLNSGVSVGELFF.

The J gene is TRBJ2-2, the V gene TRBV5-1; 9 positions agree with TRBD1. With 2 bases clipped from V and 5 bases from J, the junction kept 4 bases outside the gene matches. Germline V CDR1 and CDR2: SGHRS, YFSETQ. The CDR3 is 15 amino acids. This chain's CDR3 is CASSLRTGETGELFF. The CDR3, as DNA: TGCGCCAGCAGCTTACGGACAGGGGAAACCGGGGAGCTGTTTTTT.

The rearrangement uses TRBV6-5 and TRBJ2-3, with unresolved D. The CDR3 covers 11 residues. The V gene's germline CDR1 is MNHEY and CDR2 SVGAGI. Trimming shortened V by 6 bases and J by 3 bases, and 4 bases separated the two germline ends. In DNA, the CDR3 is TGTGCCAGCAGGACTACAGATACGCAGTATTTT. This sequence encodes CASRTTDTQYF.

This chain links TRBV7-8 with TRBJ2-1, with D perhaps TRBD2 (6 bases). Trimming removed 5 bases from V and 0 bases from J, with 14 bases in between. Germline CDR1 reads SGHVS; CDR2 reads FQNEAQ. CDR3 length equals 16 residues. The CDR3 here is CASSPRLTSSYNEQFF. The CDR3 DNA is TGTGCCAGCAGCCCTCGTCTGACTAGCTCCTACAATGAGCAGTTCTTC. Filled out from reference TRBV7-8 and TRBJ2-1, the complete variable domain reads GAGVSQSPRYKVAKRGQDVALRCDPISGHVSLFWYQQALGQGPEFLTYFQNEAQLDKSGLPSDRFFAERPEGSVSTLKIQRTQQEDSAVYLCASSPRLTSSYNEQFFGPGTRLTVL.

V usage is TRBV6-5 and J usage is TRBJ2-7, with D tentatively TRBD1 (6 bases). This CDR3 comprises 14 residues. Germline V CDR1 and CDR2: MNHEY, SVGAGI. With 3 bases removed from V and 3 bases from J, the gap between germline ends came to 12 bases. The CDR3 here is CASSYQGIFYEQYF. In DNA, the CDR3 is TGTGCCAGCAGTTATCAGGGGATTTTCTACGAGCAGTACTTC.

This chain joins TRBV5-5 and TRBJ1-3; possible D gene TRBD1, 6 bases. V lost 1 base and J lost 0, with 17 bases in between. The CDR3 extends over 18 amino acids. Germline V gene lookup returns CDR1 SGHKS and CDR2 YYEKEE (reference sequence). In nucleotides, the CDR3 is TGTGCCAGCAGCTTGTCCCAGGACAGATACCTCTCTGGAAACACCATATATTTT. Amino acids: CASSLSQDRYLSGNTIYF.

The chain combines TRBV2 with TRBJ1-1; the D gene is possibly TRBD1 (6 bases). Trimming took 10 bases from V and 3 from J, leaving 15 bases between them. The CDR3 totals 13 residues. The germline V gene has CDR1 SNHLY and CDR2 FYNNEI. This chain's CDR3 is CAIQGPPYTEAFF. In DNA, the CDR3 is TGTGCCATACAGGGCCCCCCGTACACTGAAGCTTTCTTT.

The genes are TRBV7-3 and TRBJ2-1; TRBD2 agrees at 9 bases. Germline CDR1 is SGHTA and CDR2 is FQGTGA. The V and J ends lost 5 bases and 1 base, in that order; junction bases with no gene match: 15. The CDR3 totals 19 residues. The CDR3, as DNA: TGTGCCAGCAGCCAAGTTCATTGGGCGGGGGGGCCTTCCTACAATGAGCAGTTCTTC. Amino acid sequence: CASSQVHWAGGPSYNEQFF.

The J gene is TRBJ1-1, the V gene TRBV19, with D possibly being TRBD1 (6 bases). CDR1 and CDR2 from the germline V gene are LNHDA and SQIVND (reference sequence). CDR3 size: 14 residues. The ends were cut back, 0 bases at V and 5 bases at J, with 10 bases in the middle. The CDR3 nucleotides read TGTGCCAGTAGTATAGATCGGGGGGCTACTGAAGCTTTCTTT. It specifies CASSIDRGATEAFF.